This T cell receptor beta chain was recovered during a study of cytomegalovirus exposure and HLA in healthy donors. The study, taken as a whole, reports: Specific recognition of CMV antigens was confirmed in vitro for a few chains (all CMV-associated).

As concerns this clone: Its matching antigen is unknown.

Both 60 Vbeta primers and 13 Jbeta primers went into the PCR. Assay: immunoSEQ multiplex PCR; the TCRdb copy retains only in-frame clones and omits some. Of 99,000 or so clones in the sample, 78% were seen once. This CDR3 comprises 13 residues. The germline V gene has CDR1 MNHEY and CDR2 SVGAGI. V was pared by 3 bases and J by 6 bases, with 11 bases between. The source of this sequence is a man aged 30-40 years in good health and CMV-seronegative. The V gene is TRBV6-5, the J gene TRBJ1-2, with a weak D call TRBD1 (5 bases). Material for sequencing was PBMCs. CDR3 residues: CASSYGTMDGYTF. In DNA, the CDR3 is TGTGCCAGCAGTTATGGGACTATGGATGGCTACACCTTC.